This entry lists 16 T cell receptor beta chains sequenced from one sample in a study of blood T cells in healthy people across ages. Combining a sample-barcoded 5' primer with a J-beta primer mix, a second PCR ran for about 7 to 11 cycles. One entry per CDR3 protein results from TCRdb running MiXCR on the 5' RACE reads. The table lists 790,000 or so distinct CDR3 sequences, 46% of them singletons. The sequenced material came from blood. These receptors were collected from a man older than 75 in good health.

In this sample, this clonotype turned up a few times. The CDR3 coding sequence is TGTGCCAGCAGCATCCAAGCGGGCGGCTACAATGAGCAGTTCTTC. Encoded protein: CASSIQAGGYNEQFF. The rearrangement uses TRBV3-1 and TRBJ2-1; D may be TRBD2 (6 bases). V was clipped by 5 bases and J by 3 bases, with 14 bases between them. There are 15 residues in the CDR3. Germline assignment: CDR1 LGHDT and CDR2 YNNKEL (reference sequence).

This clonotype appeared a few times. The chain employs TRBV28 and TRBJ2-7; D is perhaps TRBD2 (7 bases). In germline, CDR1 is MDHEN, CDR2 SYDVKM. Trimming cost V 3 bases and J 1 base, with 16 bases left between them. This CDR3 contains 16 residues. The CDR3 region is CASSFSLGGHSYEQYF. CDR3 nucleotide sequence: TGTGCCAGCAGTTTCTCGTTGGGGGGGCATTCCTACGAGCAGTACTTC.

V is TRBV4-2 and J is TRBJ2-7; 14 nucleotides line up with TRBD2. The CDR3 covers 16 residues. V lost 4 bases and J lost 5; bases outside the gene matches: 7. CDR1 and CDR2 from the germline V gene are LGHNA and YNFKEQ. CDR3 in DNA: TGTGCCAGCAGCCCTGGACTAGCGGGAGGTCGCCACGAGCAGTACTTC. It translates to CASSPGLAGGRHEQYF.

This chain links TRBV6-2 or TRBV6-3 with TRBJ2-7, with D perhaps TRBD2 (6 bases). This CDR3 contains 15 residues. The germline V gene has CDR1 MNHEY and CDR2 SVGEGT. Deletions cut 2 bases from V and 6 bases from J, with 17 bases between. This chain's CDR3 is CASSYGTPGRLEQYF. CDR3 bases: TGTGCCAGCAGTTACGGGACCCCAGGGAGGCTCGAGCAGTACTTC.

V and J are TRBV7-2 and TRBJ1-2; the match to TRBD1 covers 7 bases. Germline V CDR1 and CDR2: SGHTA, FQGNSA. The trim removed 5 bases at V and 7 bases at J, leaving 13 bases unmatched. The length of the CDR3 is 15 residues. The CDR3 sequence is CASSEPTGQYGGYTF. The CDR3 DNA is TGTGCCAGCAGCGAGCCGACAGGGCAATATGGTGGCTACACCTTC. Looking up the rest from reference TRBV7-2 and TRBJ1-2 gives the full variable domain: GAGVSQSPSNKVTEKGKDVELRCDPISGHTALYWYRQSLGQGLEFLIYFQGNSAPDKSGLPSDRFSAERTGGSVSTLTIQRTQQEDSAVYLCASSEPTGQYGGYTFGSGTRLTVV.

This clonotype appeared a few times. The V and J genes are TRBV6-1 and TRBJ1-1; 8 nucleotides agree with TRBD1. With 7 bases clipped from V and 0 bases from J, the junction kept 7 bases outside the gene matches. The CDR3 length is 15 residues. In germline, CDR1 is MNHNS, CDR2 SASEGT. This chain's CDR3 is CASTDRGVMNTEAFF. In DNA, the CDR3 is TGTGCCAGCACCGACAGGGGAGTTATGAACACTGAAGCTTTCTTT.

Regarding this clonotype: This could be a read error, since a much larger clone is one nucleotide away. In this CDR3 the conserved last residue, phenylalanine or tryptophan, is missing, so a read error is likely. The chain joins TRBV7-9 to TRBJ2-1; unclear D gene. Trimming took 3 bases from V and 4 from J, leaving 7 bases between them. The germline gives CDR1 SEHNR, CDR2 FQNEAQ (reference sequence). CDR3 size: 13 residues. CDR3 coding DNA: TGTGCCAGCAGCTTGGGTCGGTACAATGAGCAGTTCTTA. This sequence encodes CASSLGRYNEQFL.

The rearrangement uses TRBV3-1 and TRBJ2-4; 10 nucleotides line up with TRBD2. The tail of the sequence fits TRBJ2-7 better, so the J call may be wrong. In germline, CDR1 is LGHDT, CDR2 YNNKEL (reference sequence). The CDR3 is 16 amino acids. CDR3 nucleotides: TGTGCCAGCAGCTCCTTGGGGCTAGCGGGAGTATACGAGCAGTACTTC. It is translated as CASSSLGLAGVYEQYF.

V usage is TRBV14 and J usage is TRBJ1-4; no firm D call. The germline V gene encodes CDR1 SGHDN and CDR2 FVKESK. Trimming pared 0 bases from V and 13 bases from J, leaving 12 bases between. This CDR3 contains 13 residues. The DNA for the CDR3 is TGTGCCAGCAGCCAAGATCTGGCAGGCCCACTGTTTTTT. Protein product: CASSQDLAGPLFF.

The V and J genes are TRBV12-3 or TRBV12-4 and TRBJ2-2; D remains unclear. V lost 11 bases to trimming and J lost 6 bases, with 22 bases between them. The CDR3 has 15 residues. CDR3 sequence reads: CAASPETRIAGELFF. The CDR3 DNA follows: TGTGCCGCCTCCCCCGAGACCCGGATCGCCGGGGAGCTGTTTTTT.

The chain couples TRBV2 to TRBJ2-4; 10 positions match TRBD1. The closer fit of TRBJ2-7 to the DNA end suggests the J call may be wrong. CDR3 length: 13 residues. Germline CDR1 SNHLY, CDR2 FYNNEI. The CDR3 DNA follows: TGTGCCAGTACCGGGACAGGGGTCGGCGAGCAGTACTTC. It specifies CASTGTGVGEQYF.

This sequence joins TRBV28 and TRBJ1-2; 10 nucleotides line up with TRBD1. The CDR3 has 15 amino acids. Germline lookup yields CDR1 MDHEN and CDR2 SYDVKM. Unmatched junction bases numbered 9, after V lost 3 bases and J lost 8 bases. CDR3 in DNA: TGTGCCAGCAGTTTTGACAGGGGGCGATCTAGGGGCTACACCTTC. It translates to CASSFDRGRSRGYTF.

This clonotype was picked up many times. The chain uses TRBV7-3 and TRBJ2-3; 8 positions match TRBD2. From germline, CDR1 is SGHTA and CDR2 FQGTGA. V gave up 4 bases and J gave up 8 bases; unmatched junction bases: 2. This CDR3 is 12 amino acids long. The CDR3 loop reads CASSSRGGTQYF. DNA of the CDR3: TGTGCCAGCAGCTCCCGGGGGGGTACGCAGTATTTT.

V is TRBV24-1 and J is TRBJ2-5; D uncertain. The CDR3 extends over 9 amino acids. Germline V gene lookup returns CDR1 KGHDR and CDR2 SFDVKD. Trimming stripped 8 bases from V and 3 bases from J, with 0 bases between. CDR3 residues: CATKETQYF. In nucleotides, the CDR3 is TGTGCCACCAAAGAGACCCAGTACTTC.

The V gene is TRBV29-1, the J gene TRBJ1-5; D is uncertain. This CDR3 is 13 amino acids long. V was cut by 5 bases and J by 5 bases, with 13 bases left in between. CDR1 is SQVTM and CDR2 is ANQGSEA in the germline V gene. In DNA, the CDR3 is TGCAGCGTTAGAGACGAGTCGGATCAGCCCCAGCATTTT. Its protein is CSVRDESDQPQHF.

The chain is built from TRBV6-1 and TRBJ1-5; D is unclear. V was clipped by 6 bases and J by 7 bases, with 16 bases between them. CDR1 and CDR2 from the germline V gene are MNHNS and SASEGT. The CDR3 has 14 amino acids. The CDR3 here is CASRPGAVGQPQHF. In nucleotides, the CDR3 is TGTGCCAGCAGACCGGGAGCGGTCGGGCAGCCCCAGCATTTT.